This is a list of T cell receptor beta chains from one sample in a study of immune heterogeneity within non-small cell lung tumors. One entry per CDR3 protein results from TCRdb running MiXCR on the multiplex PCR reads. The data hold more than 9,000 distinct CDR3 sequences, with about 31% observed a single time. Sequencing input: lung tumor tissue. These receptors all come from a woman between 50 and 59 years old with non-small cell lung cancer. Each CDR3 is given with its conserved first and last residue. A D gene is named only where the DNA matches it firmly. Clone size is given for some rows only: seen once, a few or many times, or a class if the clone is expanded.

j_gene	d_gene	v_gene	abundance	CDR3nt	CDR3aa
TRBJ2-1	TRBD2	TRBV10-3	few	TGTGCCATCAGTGAGCATGGGACTAGTCGGTTCTTC	CAISEHGTSRFF
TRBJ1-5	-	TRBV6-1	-	TGTGCCAGCAGTGAGGAAGCGGGCAATCAGCCCCAGCATTTT	CASSEEAGNQPQHF
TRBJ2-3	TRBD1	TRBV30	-	TGTGCCTGGATACCCAGGGGGAGATGGCAAGATACGCAGTATTTT	CAWIPRGRWQDTQYF
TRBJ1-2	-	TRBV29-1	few	TGCAGCGTTGTGGGGGGGGGTCGGGGTTTCTATGGCTACACCTTC	CSVVGGGRGFYGYTF
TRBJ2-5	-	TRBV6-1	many	TGTGCCAGCAGTGAAACGGCGGTTACTAAGACCCAGTACTTC	CASSETAVTKTQYF
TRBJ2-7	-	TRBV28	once	TGTGCCAGCAGGACTTTGAGGACTTCTTCTTCCTACGAGCAGTACTTC	CASRTLRTSSSYEQYF
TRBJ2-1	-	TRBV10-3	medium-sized	TGTGCCATCGGCTTGGCACAGGCGAACAATGAGCAGTTCTTC	CAIGLAQANNEQFF
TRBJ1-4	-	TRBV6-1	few	TGTGCCAGCAGGGGACCGTGGAATGAAAAACTGTTTTTT	CASRGPWNEKLFF
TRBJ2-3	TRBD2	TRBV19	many	TGTGCCACCTCCCGGGGGGCTAGCGGGAGTAGAGATACGCAGTATTTT	CATSRGASGSRDTQYF
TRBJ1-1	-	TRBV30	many	TGTGCCTGGAGTCCCGACAGGTCTGAAGCTTTCTTT	CAWSPDRSEAFF
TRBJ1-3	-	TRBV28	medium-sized	TGTGCCAGCAGCCGACAGAGCCTTTCCTCTGGAAACACCATATATTTT	CASSRQSLSSGNTIYF
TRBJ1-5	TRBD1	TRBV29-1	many	TGCAGCGTTGGAGGAGGACAGGGGGATCAGCCCCAGCATTTT	CSVGGGQGDQPQHF
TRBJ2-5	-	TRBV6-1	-	TGTGCCAGCAGCCTCAGGGGGAGGGAGACCCAGTACTTC	CASSLRGRETQYF
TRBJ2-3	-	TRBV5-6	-	TGTGCCAGCAGCTTGGTGGTTCAGCGTTCTAGCACAGATACGCAGTATTTT	CASSLVVQRSSTDTQYF
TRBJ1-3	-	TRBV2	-	TGTGCCAGCAGTACCAGGGGATCTGGAAACACCATATATTTT	CASSTRGSGNTIYF
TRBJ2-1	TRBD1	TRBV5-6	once	TGTGCCAGCAACCATTTTACCGACAGGGGGCGCAAGAATGAGCAGTTCTTC	CASNHFTDRGRKNEQFF
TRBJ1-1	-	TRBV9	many	TGTGCCAGCAGCGTAGAGGGGGAAGGCACTGAAGCTTTCTTT	CASSVEGEGTEAFF
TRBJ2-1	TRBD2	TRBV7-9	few	TGTGCCAGCAGCTTAGCTGCAGCGGGAGGTTCTGAGCAGTTCTTC	CASSLAAAGGSEQFF
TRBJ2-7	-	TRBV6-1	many	TGTGCCAGCAGCCCCGGGTTACAATCCTACGAGCAGTACTTC	CASSPGLQSYEQYF
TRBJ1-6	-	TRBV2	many	TGTGCCAGCAGTGAATACAGCTCCTATAATTCACCCCTCCACTTT	CASSEYSSYNSPLHF
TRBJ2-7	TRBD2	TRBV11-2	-	TGTGCCAGCAGCGCGGGGACTAGCGGGGCCAGGACGCACGAGCAGTACTTC	CASSAGTSGARTHEQYF
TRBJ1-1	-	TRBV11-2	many	TGTGCCAGCAGCTTAAGATATGACACTGAAGCTTTCTTT	CASSLRYDTEAFF
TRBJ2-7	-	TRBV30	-	TGTGCCTGGAGCCTAGTGGAGGGGGGATACGAGCAGTACTTC	CAWSLVEGGYEQYF
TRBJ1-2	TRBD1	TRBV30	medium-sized	TGTGCCTGCCCCGACAGGGCCAACTATGGCTACACCTTC	CACPDRANYGYTF
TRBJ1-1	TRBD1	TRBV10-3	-	TGTGCCATCAGTGCCCCTACAGGGGGCGTAGCTTTCTTT	CAISAPTGGVAFF
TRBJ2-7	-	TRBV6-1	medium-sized	TGTGCCAGCAGTGAAATCGGGACAACCTACTCCTACGAGCAGTACTTC	CASSEIGTTYSYEQYF
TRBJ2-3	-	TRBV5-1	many	TGCGCCAGCAGCTTGGGATTCGGCACAGATACGCAGTATTTT	CASSLGFGTDTQYF
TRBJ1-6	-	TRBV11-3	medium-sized	TGTGCCAGCAGTTCAGGACAGCCTAATTCACCCCTCCACTTT	CASSSGQPNSPLHF
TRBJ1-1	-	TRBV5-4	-	TGTGCCAGCAGCTTGCTTGGAGGCACTGAAGCTTTCTTT	CASSLLGGTEAFF
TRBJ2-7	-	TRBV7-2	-	TGTGCCAGCAGCTTGAGCTCCTACGAGCAGTACTTC	CASSLSSYEQYF
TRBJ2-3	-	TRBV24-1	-	TGTGCCACCAGTGATTCTACCACAGATACGCAGTATTTT	CATSDSTTDTQYF
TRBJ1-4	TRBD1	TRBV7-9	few	TGTGCCAGCAGCCCCGGACAGGGGATACCTAATGAAAAACTGTTTTTT	CASSPGQGIPNEKLFF
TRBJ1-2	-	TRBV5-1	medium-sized	TGCGCCAGCAGCCCCCAGGGAATGGCTAACTATGGCTACACCTTC	CASSPQGMANYGYTF
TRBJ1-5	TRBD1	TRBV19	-	TGTGCCAGTAGTCTGGAGGACAGGGGCAATCAGCCCCAGCATTTT	CASSLEDRGNQPQHF
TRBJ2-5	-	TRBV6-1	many	TGTGCCAGCACTAGTTTGAGGGCGGAGACCCAGTACTTC	CASTSLRAETQYF
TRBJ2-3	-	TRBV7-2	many	TGTGCCAGCAGCTCCGCCGTAACAGATACGCAGTATTTT	CASSSAVTDTQYF
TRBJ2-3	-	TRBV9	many	TGTGCCAGCAGCATGTTACAGGAGCCCACAGATACGCAGTATTTT	CASSMLQEPTDTQYF
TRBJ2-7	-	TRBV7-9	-	TGTGCCAGCAGTGACGGGGGAGCCCTCAAATACGAGCAGTACTTC	CASSDGGALKYEQYF
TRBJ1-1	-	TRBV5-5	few	TGTGCCAGCCGTTACAGGGTAACCTCGAACACTGAAGCTTTCTTT	CASRYRVTSNTEAFF
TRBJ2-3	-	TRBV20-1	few	TGCAGTGCTAGTGGGTCGGGGCGGGGCCAAACTAGCACAGATACGCAGTATTTT	CSASGSGRGQTSTDTQYF
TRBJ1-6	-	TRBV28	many	TGTGCCAGCAGTCCCTATCAGGGCTATAATTCACCCCTCCACTTT	CASSPYQGYNSPLHF
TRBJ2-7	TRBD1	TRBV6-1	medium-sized	TGTGCCAGCACCCTAGACAGGGGGCACGAGCAGTACTTC	CASTLDRGHEQYF
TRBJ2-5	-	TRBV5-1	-	TGCGCCAGCAGCCCGGGCGGAGGGGGAGGAGAGACCCAGTACTTC	CASSPGGGGGETQYF
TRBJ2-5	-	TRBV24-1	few	TGTGCCACCAGTGATTTGACAGGGGAGGGGGAGACCCAGTACTTC	CATSDLTGEGETQYF
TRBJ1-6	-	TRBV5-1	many	TGCGCCAGCAGCTTGGACCCGATCTCCTATAATTCACCCCTCCACTTT	CASSLDPISYNSPLHF
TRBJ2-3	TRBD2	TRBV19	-	TGTGCCAGTAGTCCACTAGCGGGAGGATTGGCAGATACGCAGTATTTT	CASSPLAGGLADTQYF
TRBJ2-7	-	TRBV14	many	TGTGCCAGCAGCCAAGACTGGTCGTCCTACGAGCAGTACTTC	CASSQDWSSYEQYF
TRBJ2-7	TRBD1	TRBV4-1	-	TGCGCCAGCAGCCGGGACGGACAGGGTGGAACCTACGAGCAGTACTTC	CASSRDGQGGTYEQYF
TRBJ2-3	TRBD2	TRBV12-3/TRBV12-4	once	TGTGCCAGCAGTTTAGGGAGCGGGGGGCCTAGTACGCAGTATTTT	CASSLGSGGPSTQYF
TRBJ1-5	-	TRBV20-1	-	TGCAGTGCCACGTCGGGCAGAGGGAATCAGCCCCAGCATTTT	CSATSGRGNQPQHF
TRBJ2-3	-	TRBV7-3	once	TGTGCCAGCAGCTTATACGGCACAGATACGCAGTATTTT	CASSLYGTDTQYF
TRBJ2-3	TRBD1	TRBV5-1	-	TGCGCCAGCAGTTCGGGACAGGGCACAGATACGCAGTATTTT	CASSSGQGTDTQYF
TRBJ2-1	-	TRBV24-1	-	TGTGCCACCAGTGACCAACAGGGCCCCATATACAATGAGCAGTTCTTC	CATSDQQGPIYNEQFF